Listed below are T cell receptor beta chains from one sample, sequenced in a study of shared clonotypes between healthy human individuals. Sequencing used immunoSEQ multiplex PCR; TCRdb keeps in-frame clones, though not all of them. The sample includes approximately 590,000 clones, just under 97% of them seen just once. Sequencing input: naive CD8+ T cells sorted from blood. All receptors come from a woman younger than 45 in good health. Both conserved end residues are part of each CDR3. D genes are given only for firm matches. Where a row states a size, it is once, few, many or the class of an expanded clone; other rows omit it.

size	J	V	D	DNA	CDR3
once	TRBJ2-1	TRBV25-1	NA	TGTGCCAGCAGTTACGGGACACATGAGCAGTTCTTC	CASSYGTHEQFF
NA	TRBJ2-5	TRBV7-2	TRBD1	TGTGCCAGCAGGGCTAACTTAGGGACAGCCCGAGCGGACCAAGAGACCCAGTACTTC	CASRANLGTARADQETQYF
once	TRBJ1-1	TRBV11-2	NA	TGTGCCAGCAGCTTAGATTCGTGGGCTGAAGCTTTCTTT	CASSLDSWAEAFF
NA	TRBJ2-7	TRBV14	NA	TGTGCCAGCAGCCAAGATCCGATCGGGAAGGCGGGCTACGAGCAGTACTTC	CASSQDPIGKAGYEQYF
NA	TRBJ1-2	TRBV5-6	NA	TGTGCCAGCAGCTTGGTTGGGGCAGTCTATGGCTACACCTTC	CASSLVGAVYGYTF
NA	TRBJ1-4	TRBV21-1	NA	TGTGCCAGCAGCAAAATTGGGGCAGGTAATGAAAAACTGTTTTTT	CASSKIGAGNEKLFF
NA	TRBJ1-2	TRBV7-9	NA	TGTGCCAGCAGCTTGGGGGGCGCGGGCTATGGCTACACCTTC	CASSLGGAGYGYTF
NA	TRBJ1-1	TRBV4-1	NA	TGCGCCAGCAGCCCCCGGGCGGGCGGGACTGAAGCTTTCTTT	CASSPRAGGTEAFF
NA	TRBJ1-5	TRBV27	NA	TGTGCCAGCAGTTTCAGGTGGAATCAGCCCCAGCATTTT	CASSFRWNQPQHF
once	TRBJ1-2	TRBV19	NA	TGTGCCAGTATGGATAGGGAATCCTATGGCTACACCTTC	CASMDRESYGYTF
NA	TRBJ2-7	TRBV5-1	NA	TGCGCCAGCAGCCACAAACAGGCTACGACGGGGGAGCAGTACTTC	CASSHKQATTGEQYF
NA	TRBJ2-5	TRBV27	TRBD2	TGTGCCAGCAGCCCTATCCTAGCGGAAGAGACCCAGTACTTC	CASSPILAEETQYF
NA	TRBJ1-1	TRBV28	TRBD1	TGTGCCAGCAGTGTTCAGGGGGGTAGCGGTGAAGCTTTCTTT	CASSVQGGSGEAFF
NA	TRBJ2-1	TRBV9	NA	TGTGCCAGCAGCGTTACCTCGACAGGCCGAAACAATGAGCAGTTCTTC	CASSVTSTGRNNEQFF
once	TRBJ2-1	TRBV7-9	NA	TGTGCCAGCAGCGGGAGATCGGACAATGAGCAGTTCTTC	CASSGRSDNEQFF
NA	TRBJ1-1	TRBV6-5	NA	TGTGCCAGCACCACAGGGAGGCGGGACACTGAAGCTTTCTTT	CASTTGRRDTEAFF
NA	TRBJ2-7	TRBV6-4	TRBD2	TGTGCCAGCAGTCCGGGACTAGCGACCTACGAGCAGTACTTC	CASSPGLATYEQYF
NA	TRBJ2-1	TRBV7-6	NA	TGTGCCAGCAGCTTAAGTGGAGGGCCGAGCAATGAGCAGTTCTTC	CASSLSGGPSNEQFF
NA	TRBJ2-2	TRBV6-5	TRBD2	TGTGCCAGCAGTCGACTAGCGGGAGGTAACGGGGAGCTGTTTTTT	CASSRLAGGNGELFF
few	TRBJ2-2	TRBV27	TRBD2	TGTGCCAGCAGTCTCTGGGCAGCGGGAGGCCACGGCGGGGAGCTGTTTTTT	CASSLWAAGGHGGELFF
NA	TRBJ2-7	TRBV7-8	NA	TGTGCCAGCAGCTTAGACACCGACTACTACGAGCAGTACTTC	CASSLDTDYYEQYF
NA	TRBJ2-7	TRBV6-5	TRBD1	TGTGCCAGCAACCCACGGACAGGGCCCTACGAGCAGTACTTC	CASNPRTGPYEQYF
NA	TRBJ2-7	TRBV7-9	NA	TGTGCCAGCAGCTTAGCGATACTCGACGGAGGTGAGCAGTACTTC	CASSLAILDGGEQYF
once	TRBJ2-3	TRBV9	NA	TGTGCCAGCAGCGTAGACGGGAAGCTCACAGATACGCAGTATTTT	CASSVDGKLTDTQYF
NA	TRBJ1-1	TRBV19	NA	TGTGCCAGTAGTGTTCTCACTGCGGGCACTGAAGCTTTCTTT	CASSVLTAGTEAFF
NA	TRBJ2-1	TRBV10-3	TRBD2	TGTGCCATCAGAGGGGACTCAGCGGGAGCTTCCTATGAGCAGTTCTTC	CAIRGDSAGASYEQFF
NA	TRBJ1-1	TRBV2	NA	TGTGCCAGCAGTGAAGCATGGGGGCAAGACACTGAAGCTTTCTTT	CASSEAWGQDTEAFF
NA	TRBJ2-7	TRBV27	NA	TGTGCCAGCAGTTTAAGTCCCAGGCAGGCGTACGAGCAGTACTTC	CASSLSPRQAYEQYF
NA	TRBJ2-1	TRBV11-3	TRBD1	TGTGCCAGCAGCTTAGCCGACAGGGGGATCGCCGCTCACAATGAGCAGTTCTTC	CASSLADRGIAAHNEQFF
NA	TRBJ2-7	TRBV28	NA	TGTGCCAGCAGTTCCGACCTCTACGAGCAGTACTTC	CASSSDLYEQYF
NA	TRBJ2-7	TRBV9	TRBD2	TGTGCCAGCAGCCCTGGGGACTACTCCTACGAGCAGTACTTC	CASSPGDYSYEQYF
NA	TRBJ2-7	TRBV4-3	TRBD2	TGCGCCAGCAGTGGGACTACCTACGCGGAGCAGTACTTC	CASSGTTYAEQYF
once	TRBJ2-5	TRBV6-6	NA	TGTGCCAGCAGTAACGTTGATGGTACCCAGTACTTC	CASSNVDGTQYF
NA	TRBJ2-5	TRBV28	NA	TGTGCCAGCTCTAAGAAAGGTCTAGCGAGAGCTACGGAGCAGTACTTC	CASSKKGLARATEQYF
NA	TRBJ2-7	TRBV2	NA	TGTGCCACCACCCCTCCGCTCTCCTACGAGCAGTACTTC	CATTPPLSYEQYF
NA	TRBJ1-3	TRBV28	NA	TGTGCCAGCAGTTTGTACACTGGAAACACCATATATTTT	CASSLYTGNTIYF
NA	TRBJ2-1	TRBV5-6	NA	TGTGCCAGCAGCCATGACGGAAATGAGCAGTTCTTC	CASSHDGNEQFF
NA	TRBJ2-1	TRBV27	NA	TGTGCCAGCAGTTTCCAGCCCCTCTCCTACAATGAGCAGTTCTTC	CASSFQPLSYNEQFF
NA	TRBJ1-5	TRBV5-5	NA	TGTGCCAGCAGCTTGAGGACAGAACACAATCAGCCCCAGCATTTT	CASSLRTEHNQPQHF
NA	TRBJ1-5	TRBV4-1	TRBD1	TGCGCCAGCAGCCAAGGAAACAGGGGTCAAGTTAGCAATCAGCCCCAGCATTTT	CASSQGNRGQVSNQPQHF
NA	TRBJ2-3	TRBV11-2	NA	TGTGCCAGCAGCTTGGAAGATAGGGGGGGACCTCCGACCAATACGCAGTATTTT	CASSLEDRGGPPTNTQYF
NA	TRBJ1-1	TRBV5-1	TRBD1	TGCGCCAGCAGCCATAGACAGGGGGACACTGAAGCTTTCTTT	CASSHRQGDTEAFF
NA	TRBJ1-1	TRBV2	NA	TGTGCCAGCAGTGAAGTGGAGGGTGAGGACACTGAAGCTTTCTTT	CASSEVEGEDTEAFF
NA	TRBJ2-7	TRBV4-1	TRBD1	TGCGCCAGCAGCCCTAGGGACAGGGAAGGCGAGCAGTACTTC	CASSPRDREGEQYF
NA	TRBJ2-2	TRBV4-1	NA	TGCGCCAGCAGCCAACTTCTCCTGGGCACCGGGGAGCTGTTTTTT	CASSQLLLGTGELFF
NA	TRBJ2-1	TRBV7-9	NA	TGTGCCAGCAGCCCCGACACTTTCTACAATGAGCAGTTCTTC	CASSPDTFYNEQFF
NA	TRBJ2-1	TRBV27	TRBD2	TGTGCCAGCAGTTTATTATCCGTCGCTGGCGCGGGAGCTCGGTGGGATGAGCAGTTCTTC	CASSLLSVAGAGARWDEQFF
NA	TRBJ2-1	TRBV5-1	TRBD2	TGCGCCAGCAGCGATGGCCCCCTAGCGGGAGAGGATGAGCAGTTCTTC	CASSDGPLAGEDEQFF
NA	TRBJ2-7	TRBV7-9	NA	TGTGCCAGCAGCTTATTCACCAAGGTGCAGTACTTC	CASSLFTKVQYF
NA	TRBJ2-7	TRBV5-1	NA	TGCGCCAGCAGCGCTGACAGCTCAATAACCTACGAGCAGTACTTC	CASSADSSITYEQYF
NA	TRBJ2-7	TRBV9	TRBD2	TGTGCCAGCAGCGACGGGACTAGCGTTTACGAGCAGTACTTC	CASSDGTSVYEQYF
NA	TRBJ1-5	TRBV5-8	NA	TGTGCCAGCAGCTTGAATCAGCCCCAGCATTTT	CASSLNQPQHF
NA	TRBJ2-7	TRBV28	TRBD1	TGTGCCAGCAGTGCGCTCGGGACAGGGGCTCGTTACGAGCAGTACTTC	CASSALGTGARYEQYF